Each of the 14 T cell receptor beta chains below was sequenced from the same sample in a study of T cells after somatic rescue of genetic block. Repertoires were generated with immunoSEQ multiplex PCR, while TCRdb's copy carries only in-frame clones and drops some. The table lists about 110,000 clones, just over 90% of them singletons. Sequencing was carried out using peripheral blood mononuclear cells (PBMCs). These receptors all stem from a woman younger than 35.

Only a few counts were recorded for this clone. The chain uses TRBV27 and TRBJ1-1; perhaps TRBD1 as D (6 bases). The CDR3 runs to 14 residues. Deletions cut 2 bases from V and 6 bases from J, with 13 bases between. The germline gives CDR1 MNHEY, CDR2 SMNVEV (reference sequence). This chain's CDR3 is CASSLRGKGAEAFF. CDR3 DNA sequence: TGTGCCAGCAGTTTACGAGGCAAGGGGGCTGAAGCTTTCTTT.

The chain uses TRBV7-8 and TRBJ2-3; 9 bases map to TRBD2. CDR1 and CDR2 (germline): SGHVS, FQNEAQ. The CDR3 contains 17 residues. The ends lost 5 bases at V and 1 base at J; junction bases unmatched: 10. Here the CDR3 DNA reads TGTGCCAGCAGCCCAAGGGGTGCGGGGGGGCGCACAGATACGCAGTATTTT. Protein product: CASSPRGAGGRTDTQYF.

The V call is TRBV7-9, the J call TRBJ1-1; TRBD1 is a possible D gene (5 bases). The V gene lost 7 bases and the J gene lost 6 bases, with 12 bases spanning the gap. CDR1 SEHNR and CDR2 FQNEAQ come from the germline V gene (reference sequence). The CDR3 is 12 residues long. The CDR3 protein is CASKQGKAEAFF. As DNA, the CDR3 is TGTGCCAGCAAGCAGGGTAAGGCTGAAGCTTTCTTT. Together with reference TRBV7-9 and TRBJ1-1, the CDR3 gives the full variable domain: DTGVSQNPRHKITKRGQNVTFRCDPISEHNRLYWYRQTLGQGPEFLTYFQNEAQLEKSRLLSDRFSAERPKGSFSTLEIQRTEQGDSAMYLCASKQGKAEAFFGQGTRLTVV.

V gene TRBV28 combines with J gene TRBJ2-7, with D perhaps matching TRBD2 (5 bases). There are 14 residues in the CDR3. Between the trimmed V and J ends, which lost 4 bases and 3 bases, there was a span of 13 bases. CDR1 MDHEN and CDR2 SYDVKM come from the germline V gene. In DNA form, the CDR3 reads TGTGCCAGCAGTTCACCCCACGGGGACTACGAGCAGTACTTC. Translating gives CASSSPHGDYEQYF.

This clone was counted between two and nine times. The chain joins TRBV7-3 to TRBJ1-1; 8 nucleotides line up with TRBD1. Germline V gene sequence: CDR1 SGHTA, CDR2 FQGTGA. This CDR3 has 15 residues. V was clipped by 6 bases and J by 4 bases; unmatched bases: 10. CDR3 sequence (DNA): TGTGCCAGCAGGGGACAGGCCCCCTATGGCACTGAAGCTTTCTTT. Protein: CASRGQAPYGTEAFF.

The V gene is TRBV7-2, the J gene TRBJ2-1; 8 positions agree with TRBD2. Germline CDR1 is SGHTA and CDR2 is FQGNSA. This CDR3 is 16 amino acids long. The V segment lost 1 base and the J segment 3 bases; nucleotides outside the gene matches: 5. As DNA, the CDR3 is TGTGCCAGCAGCTTAGTGGGGAGCGGGAGCTACAATGAGCAGTTCTTC. Protein: CASSLVGSGSYNEQFF.

The chain carries TRBV25-1 and TRBJ2-5; D is possibly TRBD1 or TRBD2 (5 bases each). Germline values: CDR1 MGHDK, CDR2 SYGVNS. This CDR3 is built from 10 residues. Here the CDR3 DNA reads TGTGGGGGGTTAGAAGAGACCCAGTACTTC. As protein: CGGLEETQYF. Full variable domain (rest looked up from reference TRBV25-1 and TRBJ2-5): EADIYQTPRYLVIGTGKKITLECSQTMGHDKMYWYQQDPGMELHLIHYSYGVNSTEKGDLSSESTVSRIRTEHFPLTLESARPSHTSQYLCGGLEETQYFGPGTRLLVL.

The CDR3 spells CASSPDRGTGNTIYF. In DNA, the CDR3 is TGTGCCAGTAGCCCTGACAGGGGGACCGGAAACACCATATATTTT. This rearrangement joins TRBV19 to TRBJ1-3, with 9 bases matching TRBD1. The CDR3 sequence is 15 residues long. The V and J ends lost 6 bases and 4 bases, in that order; junction bases with no gene match: 7. Germline-derived CDR1 and CDR2 are LNHDA and SQIVND (reference sequence).

The chain's CDR3 is CASSDGQAFKPYEQYF. DNA of the CDR3: TGTGCCAGTAGTGACGGACAGGCCTTTAAACCCTACGAGCAGTACTTC. The chain combines TRBV19 with TRBJ2-7; 7 nucleotides match TRBD1. The CDR3 is 16 residues long. Looked up from germline, CDR1 is LNHDA and CDR2 is SQIVND (reference sequence). With 5 bases clipped from V and 2 bases from J, the junction kept 12 bases outside the gene matches.

The chain joins TRBV19 to TRBJ1-5, with a weak D call TRBD1 (6 bases). The CDR3 covers 13 residues. Germline assignment: CDR1 LNHDA and CDR2 SQIVND (reference sequence). Deletions cut 4 bases from V and 9 bases from J, with 13 bases between. The CDR3 coding sequence is TGTGCCAGTAGTACGGGGGCCCCCTCGCCCCAGCATTTT. Amino acid sequence: CASSTGAPSPQHF.

The rearrangement links TRBV7-9 to TRBJ2-3; D uncertain. The CDR3 is 14 amino acids. The germline V gene encodes CDR1 SEHNR and CDR2 FQNEAQ (reference sequence). V gave up 1 base and J gave up 7 bases, with 12 bases separating them. For the CDR3, the DNA is TGTGCCAGCAGCTTAGGTCGAAGTGAGAATACGCAGTATTTT. It yields the protein CASSLGRSENTQYF.

CDR3 amino acids: CASSPGVLANEKLFF. The CDR3 coding sequence is TGCGCCAGCAGCCCGGGGGTCCTCGCTAATGAAAAACTGTTTTTT. This chain uses TRBV5-1 with TRBJ1-4, with D tentatively TRBD1 (5 bases). V lost 4 bases, J lost 3 bases, and 13 bases lay in between. The CDR3 has 15 amino acids. Germline V gives CDR1 SGHRS, CDR2 YFSETQ.

The rearrangement links TRBV5-1 to TRBJ2-2; D gene unclear. CDR3 size: 18 residues. Germline V CDR1 and CDR2: SGHRS, YFSETQ. V lost 5 bases and J lost 5, with 25 bases in between. The CDR3 loop is CASRDRVTSLVVTGELFF. As DNA, the CDR3 is TGCGCCAGCAGAGACCGGGTCACATCCCTTGTGGTGACCGGGGAGCTGTTTTTT.

The rearrangement uses TRBV5-1 and TRBJ2-7; TRBD1 or TRBD2 may be the D gene (5 bases each). Germline V gene lookup returns CDR1 SGHRS and CDR2 YFSETQ. The CDR3 is 15 residues long. Deletions cut 3 bases from V and 4 bases from J, with 17 bases between. CDR3 DNA sequence: TGCGCCAGCAGCTCTCCGGGACCCCCCTTTTACGAGCAGTACTTC. Its translation is CASSSPGPPFYEQYF.